This TCR beta chain appears in the sequencing data of a study of early T cells in non-severe SARS-CoV-2 infection. Many counts were recorded for this clonotype. The CDR3 contains 14 residues. V lost 2 bases and J lost 8, with 15 bases in between. Looked up from germline, CDR1 is MNHNY and CDR2 is SVGAGI (reference sequence). A single record per CDR3 protein comes from TCRdb applying MiXCR to the 5' RACE reads. The sample comprises 40,000 to 55,000 distinct CDR3 sequences, approximately 7.6% of which are singletons, and about 5.3% rests with the top ten. This chain joins TRBV6-6 and TRBJ1-2; D possibly corresponds to TRBD1 (5 bases). Specimen: whole blood. The receptor was isolated from an adult who was a healthcare worker with PCR-confirmed SARS-CoV-2 infection or an uninfected control (not recorded which). This CDR3 is CASSYDSRAEGYTF. DNA of the CDR3: TGTGCCAGCAGTTACGATTCCAGGGCTGAAGGCTACACCTTC.